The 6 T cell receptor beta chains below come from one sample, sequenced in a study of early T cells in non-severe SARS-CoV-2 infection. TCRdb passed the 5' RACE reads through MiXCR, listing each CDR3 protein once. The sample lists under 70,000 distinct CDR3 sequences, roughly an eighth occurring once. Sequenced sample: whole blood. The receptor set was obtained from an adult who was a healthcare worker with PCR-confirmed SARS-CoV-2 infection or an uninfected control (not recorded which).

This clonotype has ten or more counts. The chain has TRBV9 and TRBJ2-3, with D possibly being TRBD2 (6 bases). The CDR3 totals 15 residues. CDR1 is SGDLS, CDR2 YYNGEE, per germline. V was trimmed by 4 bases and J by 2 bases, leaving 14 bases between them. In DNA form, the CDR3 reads TGTGCCAGCAGCCGTAGTGGCGGGGACACAGATACGCAGTATTTT. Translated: CASSRSGGDTDTQYF.

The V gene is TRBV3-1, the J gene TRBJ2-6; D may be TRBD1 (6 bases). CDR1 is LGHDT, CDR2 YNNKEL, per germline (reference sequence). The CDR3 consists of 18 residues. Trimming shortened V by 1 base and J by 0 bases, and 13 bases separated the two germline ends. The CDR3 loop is CASSQALQGSSGANVLTF. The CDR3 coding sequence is TGTGCCAGCAGCCAAGCGTTGCAGGGGAGCTCTGGGGCCAACGTCCTGACTTTC.

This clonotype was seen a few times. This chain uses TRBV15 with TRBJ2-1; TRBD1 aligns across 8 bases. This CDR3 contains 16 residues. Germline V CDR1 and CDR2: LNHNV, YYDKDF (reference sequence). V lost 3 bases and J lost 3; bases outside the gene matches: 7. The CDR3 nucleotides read TGTGCCACCAGCAGGAGTACAGGGGGGCTCTACAATGAGCAGTTCTTC. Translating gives CATSRSTGGLYNEQFF.

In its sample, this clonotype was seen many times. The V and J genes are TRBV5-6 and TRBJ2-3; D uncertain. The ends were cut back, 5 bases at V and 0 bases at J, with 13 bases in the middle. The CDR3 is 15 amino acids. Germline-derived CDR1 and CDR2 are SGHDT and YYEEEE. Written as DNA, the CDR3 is TGTGCCAGCAGTCTCGGGCCCACTAGCACAGATACGCAGTATTTT. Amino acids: CASSLGPTSTDTQYF.

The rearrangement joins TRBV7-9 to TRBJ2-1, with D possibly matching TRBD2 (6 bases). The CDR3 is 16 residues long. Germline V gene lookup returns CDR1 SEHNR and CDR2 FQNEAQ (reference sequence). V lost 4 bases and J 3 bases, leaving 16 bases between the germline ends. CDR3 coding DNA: TGTGCCAGCAGCTCAGAGTCGCTAGCGAACTACAATGAGCAGTTCTTC. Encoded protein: CASSSESLANYNEQFF.

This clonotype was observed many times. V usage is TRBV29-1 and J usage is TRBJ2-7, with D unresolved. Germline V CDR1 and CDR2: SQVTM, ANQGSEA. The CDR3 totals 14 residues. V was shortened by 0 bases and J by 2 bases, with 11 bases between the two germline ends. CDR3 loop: CSVEEAGLAYEQYF. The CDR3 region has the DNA TGCAGCGTTGAAGAAGCAGGCCTCGCCTACGAGCAGTACTTC.